A single sample gave rise to the 8 T cell receptor beta chains below, sequenced in a study of blood T cell repertoires in COVID-19. Produced via immunoSEQ multiplex PCR; TCRdb's table is partial and in-frame only. The table has 200,000 to 250,000 clones, about 88% seen once. The sequencing input was PBMCs or T cells enriched from blood (not recorded which). Receptors were obtained from a woman aged 25-40 years who had recovered from COVID-19.

This clone was detected a few times. The chain links TRBV7-6 to TRBJ1-6; D is perhaps TRBD1 (5 bases). Per germline, CDR1 SGHVS and CDR2 FNYEAQ. There are 16 residues in the CDR3. Between the trimmed V and J ends, which lost 5 bases and 7 bases, there was a span of 18 bases. CDR3 amino acids: CASSPGGDGRNSPLHF. The CDR3 DNA is TGTGCCAGCAGCCCTGGCGGGGACGGACGAAATTCACCCCTCCACTTT.

This clone has just a few counts. This sequence joins TRBV19 and TRBJ2-7; D might be TRBD2 (6 bases). Germline V gene data show CDR1 as LNHDA and CDR2 as SQIVND (reference sequence). Trimming pared 3 bases from V and 4 bases from J, leaving 16 bases between. The CDR3 spans 15 residues. The CDR3 is CASSILAGRRYEQYF. The CDR3 bases are TGTGCCAGTAGTATTTTGGCGGGGAGAAGGTACGAGCAGTACTTC.

This clone turned up a few times. This sequence joins TRBV9 and TRBJ2-2; the D is unclear. The CDR3 loop spans 15 amino acids. CDR1 and CDR2 from the germline V gene are SGDLS and YYNGEE. Trimming removed 1 base at V and 0 bases at J, with 7 bases between. In DNA, the CDR3 is TGTGCCAGCAGCGTATTTCAAACGAACACCGGGGAGCTGTTTTTT. Translated, it gives CASSVFQTNTGELFF.

The J gene is TRBJ1-2, the V gene TRBV5-6; D gene uncertain. V shed 2 bases and J shed 0 bases, with 8 bases lying between them. Germline-derived CDR1 and CDR2 are SGHDT and YYEEEE. The CDR3 extends over 14 amino acids. The CDR3 sequence: CASSFDTANYGYTF. The CDR3 nucleotides are TGTGCCAGCAGCTTCGACACAGCTAACTATGGCTACACCTTC.

This chain joins TRBV9 and TRBJ1-1; 10 nucleotides align to TRBD1. The CDR3 consists of 15 residues. With 4 bases clipped from V and 6 bases from J, the junction kept 9 bases outside the gene matches. Germline-derived CDR1 and CDR2 are SGDLS and YYNGEE. In DNA, the CDR3 is TGTGCCAGCAGCATCGGGACAGGGGAAGGTTCTGAAGCTTTCTTT. Protein sequence: CASSIGTGEGSEAFF.

The V and J genes are TRBV7-6 and TRBJ2-3, with 8 positions matching TRBD2. The CDR3 runs 16 residues. CDR1 is SGHVS and CDR2 is FNYEAQ in the germline V gene. V lost 0 bases, J lost 2 bases, and 4 bases stayed unmatched. CDR3 DNA sequence: TGTGCCAGCAGCTTAGCCGGGGGGGGATTCACAGATACGCAGTATTTT. Its protein product is CASSLAGGGFTDTQYF.

This chain connects TRBV5-1 to TRBJ1-4; TRBD1 agrees at 7 bases. From germline, CDR1 is SGHRS and CDR2 YFSETQ. This CDR3 has 15 amino acids. J was trimmed by 8 bases and V by 5 bases; bases with no gene match: 12. The CDR3 DNA reads as TGCGCCAGCAGTTTGTTCGGGACAGAGGGGGAAAAACTGTTTTTT. Translation: CASSLFGTEGEKLFF.

CDR3 bases: TGTGCCAGCAGCCCCCGGACAGGGGCTGGCTACACCTTC. Its protein is CASSPRTGAGYTF. The chain carries TRBV7-2 and TRBJ1-2, with TRBD1 identical over 9 bases. Germline CDR1 SGHTA, CDR2 FQGNSA. The CDR3 is made up of 13 amino acids. V gave up 5 bases and J gave up 7 bases; unmatched junction bases: 5.